The sample holds a few counts of the clone carrying this T cell receptor (beta chain). The antigen is undetermined. This sample was taken from a study of T-cell memory formation after mild COVID-19. Overall study context: In these data, TCR clusters were largely donor specific. Overall study results and limits: What remained unconfirmed was the SARS-CoV-2 specificity of second-wave clones peaking on day 37.

Using its own MiXCR run on the 5' RACE reads, TCRdb lists one record per CDR3 protein. The data show some 200,000 distinct CDR3 sequences, over 9.5% seen once. The sample taken for sequencing was PBMCs or a T cell subset sorted from them (not recorded which). The clonotype was recovered from a man aged 18 to 30 who had mild COVID-19 (a few samples of this study predate the infection). Cell type and time point are not known.

CDR3 DNA sequence: TGTGCCAGCAGCCGCTGGGGCGGGACTAATGAAAAACTGTTTTTT. Translating it yields CASSRWGGTNEKLFF. This chain links TRBV7-2 with TRBJ1-4; maybe TRBD1 (5 bases). The germline V and J ends were trimmed by 5 bases and 2 bases, with 12 bases remaining between them. The CDR3 loop spans 15 amino acids. The V gene's germline CDR1 is SGHTA and CDR2 FQGNSA.